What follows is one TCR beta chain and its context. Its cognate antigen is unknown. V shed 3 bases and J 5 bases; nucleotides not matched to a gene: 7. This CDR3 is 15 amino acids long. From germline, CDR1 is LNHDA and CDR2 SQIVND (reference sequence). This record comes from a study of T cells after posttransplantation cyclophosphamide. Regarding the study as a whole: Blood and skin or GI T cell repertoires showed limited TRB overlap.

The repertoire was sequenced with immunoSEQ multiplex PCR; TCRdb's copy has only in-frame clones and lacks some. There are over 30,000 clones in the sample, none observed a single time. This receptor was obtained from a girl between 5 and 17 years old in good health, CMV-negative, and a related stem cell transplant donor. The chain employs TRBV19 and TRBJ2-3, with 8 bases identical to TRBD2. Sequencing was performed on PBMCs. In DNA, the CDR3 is TGTGCCAGTAGTATCGGTCTAGCGGGTAGAGATACGCAGTATTTT. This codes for CASSIGLAGRDTQYF.